This TCR beta chain was sequenced in a study of T cell responses to AZD1222 COVID-19 vaccine. The CDR3 is 16 amino acids. Germline V gene lookup returns CDR1 MGHRA and CDR2 YSYEKL. V was pared by 0 bases and J by 4 bases, with 6 bases of the junction left unmatched. The table came from immunoSEQ multiplex PCR; TCRdb's copy has only in-frame clones and leaves some out. The sample lists 50,000 to 60,000 clones, approximately 80% occurring once. The source is an adult who received the AZD1222 COVID-19 vaccine. This sample comprised peripheral blood, obtained 28 days after the second AZD1222 dose. The J gene is TRBJ1-5, the V gene TRBV4-1; 7 bases agree with TRBD1. This CDR3 is CASSQDTGAINQPQHF. CDR3 coding DNA: TGCGCCAGCAGCCAAGATACAGGGGCGATTAATCAGCCCCAGCATTTT.